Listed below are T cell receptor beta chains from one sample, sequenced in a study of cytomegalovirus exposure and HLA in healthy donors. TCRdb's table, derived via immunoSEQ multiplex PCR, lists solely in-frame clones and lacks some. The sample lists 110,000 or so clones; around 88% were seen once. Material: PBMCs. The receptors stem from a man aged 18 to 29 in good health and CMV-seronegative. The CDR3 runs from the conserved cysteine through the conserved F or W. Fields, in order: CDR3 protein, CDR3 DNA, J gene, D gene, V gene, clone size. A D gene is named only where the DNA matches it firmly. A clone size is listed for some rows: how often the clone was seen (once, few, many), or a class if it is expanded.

CAWSRTGEQYF,TGTGCCTGGAGTAGGACAGGCGAGCAGTACTTC,TRBJ2-7,TRBD1,TRBV30,NA
CATSRARAGSIKNIQYF,TGTGCCACCAGCAGGGCCAGGGCCGGTTCTATCAAAAACATTCAGTACTTC,TRBJ2-4,NA,TRBV15,NA
CASSLGSHPTGELFF,TGTGCCAGCAGCCTCGGGTCGCATCCCACCGGGGAGCTGTTTTTT,TRBJ2-2,NA,TRBV4-2,NA
CATSQGRLHLPWAGESYNEQFF,TGTGCCACCAGCCAAGGCCGTCTACACCTTCCTTGGGCGGGGGAGTCCTACAATGAGCAGTTCTTC,TRBJ2-1,TRBD2,TRBV15,NA
CATSENYVDRVSEPQHF,TGTGCCACCAGCGAAAACTATGTGGACAGGGTTTCGGAGCCCCAGCATTTT,TRBJ1-5,TRBD1,TRBV15,once
CASSLPGAEGEQYF,TGTGCCAGCAGCTTGCCGGGAGCGGAGGGCGAGCAGTACTTC,TRBJ2-7,NA,TRBV5-4,NA
CASQVEAGEYNEQFF,TGTGCCAGCCAGGTAGAAGCGGGGGAGTACAATGAGCAGTTCTTC,TRBJ2-1,TRBD2,TRBV19,NA
CASSLSGGAYNEQFF,TGTGCCAGCAGTTTAAGCGGGGGGGCCTACAATGAGCAGTTCTTC,TRBJ2-1,TRBD2,TRBV27,NA
CASRSSGSDTQYF,TGTGCCAGCAGATCCTCCGGGTCAGATACGCAGTATTTT,TRBJ2-3,NA,TRBV11-2,NA
CASSWGQKETQYF,TGTGCCAGCAGCTGGGGACAGAAAGAGACCCAGTACTTC,TRBJ2-5,TRBD1,TRBV7-9,NA
CASSIVGGPNEKLFF,TGTGCCAGTAGTATAGTTGGGGGCCCGAATGAAAAACTGTTTTTT,TRBJ1-4,NA,TRBV19,NA
CASRLDGGYEQYF,TGTGCCAGCAGGTTGGACGGAGGCTACGAGCAGTACTTC,TRBJ2-7,NA,TRBV2,NA
CASSLDGGGVYSTDTQYF,TGCGCCAGCAGCTTAGACGGCGGGGGGGTCTATAGCACAGATACGCAGTATTTT,TRBJ2-3,TRBD2,TRBV5-1,NA
CASSPFAGGFNEQFF,TGTGCCAGCAGCCCCTTCGCGGGGGGATTCAATGAGCAGTTCTTC,TRBJ2-1,TRBD2,TRBV7-2,NA
CASSTTSFYEQYF,TGTGCCAGCAGTACGACTAGCTTCTACGAGCAGTACTTC,TRBJ2-7,TRBD2,TRBV2,few
CASSEWAQGRNTIYF,TGTGCCAGCAGTGAATGGGCACAGGGGAGGAACACCATATATTTT,TRBJ1-3,TRBD1,TRBV6-1,NA
CASSQPASAGYEQYF,TGCGCCAGCAGCCAGCCAGCTAGCGCCGGCTACGAGCAGTACTTC,TRBJ2-7,NA,TRBV5-1,NA
CASSWGTGGGNEQFF,TGTGCCAGCAGCTGGGGGACAGGGGGAGGGAATGAGCAGTTCTTC,TRBJ2-1,TRBD1,TRBV5-5,NA